Presented here are 6 T cell receptor beta chains from one specimen sequenced in a study of shared clonotypes between healthy human individuals. Method: immunoSEQ multiplex PCR; TCRdb's copy keeps in-frame clones and lacks some. The table has around 300,000 clones, around nine tenths seen once. Sequencing used memory CD8+ T cells sorted from blood. Subset noted: CD45RO+ cells pooled with CCR7-negative TemRA cells. These receptors all come from a man between 18 and 35 years old in good health.

The chain is built from TRBV11-2 and TRBJ2-2, with D uncertain. Looked up from germline, CDR1 is SGHAT and CDR2 is FQNNGV. The CDR3 spans 13 residues. The V gene lost 6 bases and the J gene lost 6 bases, with 11 bases spanning the gap. The CDR3 bases are TGTGCCAGCAGACCCCCAGGCTCCGGGGAGCTGTTTTTT. Residues: CASRPPGSGELFF.

This chain uses TRBV5-6 with TRBJ1-6; no firm D call. Per germline, CDR1 SGHDT and CDR2 YYEEEE. This CDR3 comprises 15 residues. The germline V and J ends were trimmed by 4 bases and 4 bases, with 12 bases remaining between them. CDR3 sequence: CASSLFGRYNSPLHF. DNA of the CDR3: TGTGCCAGCAGCCTATTTGGACGGTATAATTCACCCCTCCACTTT.

This chain connects TRBV27 to TRBJ2-3, with D maybe TRBD1 (6 bases). Trimming pared 5 bases from V and 2 bases from J, leaving 14 bases between. Germline V gives CDR1 MNHEY, CDR2 SMNVEV (reference sequence). CDR3 size: 15 residues. The DNA of the CDR3 is TGTGCCAGCAGTCCCCTGACAGGTTTCACAGATACGCAGTATTTT. This gives the protein CASSPLTGFTDTQYF.

The chain uses TRBV2 and TRBJ1-4; 11 bases map to TRBD1. With V trimmed by 4 bases and J by 6 bases, 1 base remained unmatched. Germline CDR1 and CDR2: SNHLY and FYNNEI. The CDR3 totals 14 residues. CDR3 nucleotides: TGTGCCAGCAGTGGGACAGGGGGCTATGAAAAACTGTTTTTT. As protein: CASSGTGGYEKLFF.

The J gene is TRBJ2-7, the V gene TRBV6-6, with D possibly matching TRBD2 (5 bases). Germline V gene data show CDR1 as MNHNY and CDR2 as SVGAGI (reference sequence). The ends were cut back, 8 bases at V and 2 bases at J, with 19 bases in the middle. The length of the CDR3 is 15 residues. The CDR3 reads CASGFSDYSTYEQYF. The DNA of the CDR3 is TGTGCCAGCGGGTTTAGCGACTATTCCACCTACGAGCAGTACTTC.

V is TRBV13 and J is TRBJ1-5; the match to TRBD1 covers 8 bases. V dropped 3 bases and J dropped 3; count of bases not matched to a gene: 7. This CDR3 spans 16 amino acids. Germline V gene sequence: CDR1 PRHDT, CDR2 FYEKMQ (reference sequence). CDR3 region: CASSLSQGGHNQPQHF. Here the CDR3 DNA reads TGTGCCAGCAGCTTGTCACAGGGGGGTCACAATCAGCCCCAGCATTTT.